This TCR beta chain stems from a study of T-cell reconstitution after alpha-beta-depleted transplantation in children. Study results and caveats: T-cell counts and diversity were attributed mostly to newly produced T cells one year after transplant. Recipient T cells and thymic progenitors that survived were the source of the high TCRbeta diversity seen at day 60 in some patients.

The library targeted TCRbeta and was prepared with unique molecular identifiers. TCRdb redid the calling of the PCR reads with MiXCR, one entry per CDR3 protein. Among just under 350,000 distinct CDR3 sequences, roughly 16% were seen once, and the ten largest hold approximately 38%. V dropped 1 base and J dropped 5 bases, with 17 bases sitting between them. This CDR3 contains 16 residues. In germline, CDR1 is SGHRS, CDR2 YFSETQ. About this clonotype: Its antigen is still unknown.

The source of this sequence is a male patient between 2 and 10 years old who had a stem cell transplant for acute lymphoblastic leukemia, so the T cells may come from the graft donor. Sequencing used PBMCs, mostly from graft donor cells, obtained 360 days after TCRalphabeta/CD19-depleted stem cell transplant. The chain carries TRBV5-1 and TRBJ2-3, with D possibly matching TRBD2 (6 bases). The CDR3 protein is CASSLPLRDSQDTQYF. CDR3 DNA: TGCGCCAGCAGCTTGCCCCTCCGGGACTCTCAAGATACGCAGTATTTT.